This T cell receptor (beta chain) is from a study of Tregs in tolerant kidney transplant recipients. Study-level background: Mixed chimerism was transient after nonmyeloablative marrow transplants from related graft donors.

The V and J ends lost 5 bases and 1 base, in that order; junction bases with no gene match: 7. Germline V gene sequence: CDR1 PRHDT, CDR2 FYEKMQ (reference sequence). This CDR3 is 15 amino acids long. Points from the study as a whole: Some patients' samples used different primers over time, so nucleotide sequences weren't comparable. This study did not directly address biological reproducibility.

This clone appeared a few times. Its antigen is unidentified. Some clones are missing from TCRdb's copy, which holds only in-frame ones; the method was immunoSEQ multiplex PCR. This sample yields 15,000 to 18,000 clones, of which nearly 55% are seen a single time; about 3% belongs to the top ten. Recipient PBMCs carried a CFSE label and met irradiated graft donor PBMCs for over five days before FACS sorting. The sequenced sample was CD4+ T cells from blood cultured with allogeneic cells, obtained before the transplant. The sequence came from a human patient who received a combined kidney and bone marrow transplant. The V gene is TRBV13, the J gene TRBJ1-1; TRBD1 aligns across 7 bases. CDR3 sequence reads: CASSVYDRENTEAFF. For the CDR3, the DNA is TGTGCCAGCAGCGTATATGACAGGGAGAACACTGAAGCTTTCTTT.